Below, 10 T cell receptor beta chains from the same sample are listed, as sequenced in a study of vaccination and CD4 T cells after COVID-19. For these TCRs, the target antigens are not known. The study sequenced cultured CD4+ T cell DNA using the Oncomine TCR Beta short-read assay. TCRdb re-called the PCR reads through MiXCR, storing one row per CDR3 protein. Found here are nearly 15,000 distinct CDR3 sequences, less than 55% of them singletons; the top ten hold approximately 7.8%. The treatment was: approximately 9-day PBMC culture with coronavirus spike peptide pools or control peptides (ViraFEST assay). Sequenced: CD4+ T cells from blood, cultured in vitro. The receptors come from a human donor who had recovered from COVID-19.

The V gene is TRBV30, the J gene TRBJ1-2; D might be TRBD1 (6 bases). From germline, CDR1 is GTSNPN and CDR2 SVGIG (reference sequence). This CDR3 comprises 16 residues. Between the trimmed V and J ends, which lost 1 base and 3 bases, there was a span of 18 bases. The CDR3 nucleotides read TGTGCCTGGAGTGGTTCCCACGGGGGGCGATACTATGGCTACACCTTC. Its translation: CAWSGSHGGRYYGYTF.

The chain employs TRBV6-1 and TRBJ1-1; D perhaps matches TRBD1 (6 bases). The CDR3 loop spans 14 amino acids. Germline CDR1 and CDR2: MNHNS and SASEGT. V lost 8 bases and J 4 bases, leaving 17 bases between the germline ends. The CDR3 spells CASEKGGGATEAFF. In nucleotides, the CDR3 is TGTGCCAGCGAAAAAGGGGGAGGGGCCACTGAAGCTTTCTTT.

This clonotype came up a few times. CDR3 bases: TGTGCCTGGACCCCAGGCAGGACCACCCTCCACTTT. Translation gives CAWTPGRTTLHF. The chain combines TRBV30 with TRBJ1-6; no definite D call. V lost 4 bases and J lost 14, with 15 bases in between. The CDR3 is made up of 12 amino acids. Looked up from germline, CDR1 is GTSNPN and CDR2 is SVGIG (reference sequence). Looking up the rest from reference TRBV30 and TRBJ1-6 gives the full variable domain: SQTIHQWPATLVQPVGSPLSLECTVEGTSNPNLYWYRQAAGRGLQLLFYSVGIGQISSEVPQNLSASRPQDRQFILSSKKLLLSDSGFYLCAWTPGRTTLHFGNGTRLTVT.

This clonotype has only a few counts. The chain links TRBV20-1 to TRBJ2-3; D not resolved. The CDR3 length is 12 residues. The V end was cut by 5 bases, the J end by 9 bases, with 15 bases between. The germline V gene encodes CDR1 DFQATT and CDR2 SNEGSKA (reference sequence). For the CDR3, the DNA is TGCAGTGCTCCAGCACCCATGGGGACGCAGTATTTT. It is translated as CSAPAPMGTQYF.

The chain couples TRBV6-1 to TRBJ2-5, with D maybe TRBD1 (6 bases). Trimming took 6 bases from V and 5 from J, leaving 16 bases between them. The CDR3 sequence is 14 residues long. Germline values: CDR1 MNHNS, CDR2 SASEGT. CDR3 sequence (DNA): TGTGCCAGCAGCAATGCAGGGGCGCGGGAGACCCAGTACTTC. Its translation is CASSNAGARETQYF.

V is TRBV11-2 and J is TRBJ1-1, with 7 bases aligning to TRBD1. This CDR3 spans 14 amino acids. Germline assignment: CDR1 SGHAT and CDR2 FQNNGV. The junction had 10 bases not matched to a gene; V was cut back by 7 bases and J by 5 bases. The CDR3 nucleotides are TGTGCCAGCACCCAGGGGGGAGGGTGGACTGAAGCTTTCTTT. Amino acids: CASTQGGGWTEAFF.

The CDR3 DNA reads as TGTGCCTGGGACCCCGGACAACAGCCCCAGCATTTT. Its protein is CAWDPGQQPQHF. This chain joins TRBV30 and TRBJ1-5; D is perhaps TRBD1 (5 bases). This CDR3 is built from 12 residues. V was shortened by 5 bases and J by 7 bases, with 12 bases between the two germline ends. Germline loops: CDR1 GTSNPN, CDR2 SVGIG (reference sequence).

CDR3 nucleotides: TGTGCCAGCAGCCGCGGTCGGGAGAATGGCTACACCTTC. Protein: CASSRGRENGYTF. The J gene is TRBJ1-2, the V gene TRBV7-2; D unclear. Germline assignment: CDR1 SGHTA and CDR2 FQGNSA. There are 13 residues in the CDR3. The V end lost 5 bases, the J end lost 6 bases, and 13 bases lay between the germline ends. The full variable domain, with the rest looked up from reference TRBV7-2 and TRBJ1-2, is GAGVSQSPSNKVTEKGKDVELRCDPISGHTALYWYRQSLGQGLEFLIYFQGNSAPDKSGLPSDRFSAERTGGSVSTLTIQRTQQEDSAVYLCASSRGRENGYTFGSGTRLTVV.

This chain joins TRBV6-1 and TRBJ2-3, with D possibly TRBD2 on 5 matching bases. With 3 bases removed from V and 8 bases from J, the gap between germline ends came to 9 bases. The germline V gene has CDR1 MNHNS and CDR2 SASEGT. The CDR3 has 12 amino acids. The CDR3 spells CASSEGRGTQYF. Here the CDR3 DNA reads TGTGCCAGCAGTGAGGGGAGAGGTACGCAGTATTTT.

This clonotype was counted between two and nine times. V is TRBV6-2 or TRBV6-3 and J is TRBJ1-2; D not certain. The CDR3 spans 13 residues. Germline-derived CDR1 and CDR2 are MNHEY and SVGEGT. V was trimmed by 8 bases and J by 1 base, leaving 11 bases between them. For the CDR3, the DNA is TGTGCCAGCCTGTCTCTCCTTAACTATGGCTACACCTTC. Residues: CASLSLLNYGYTF.